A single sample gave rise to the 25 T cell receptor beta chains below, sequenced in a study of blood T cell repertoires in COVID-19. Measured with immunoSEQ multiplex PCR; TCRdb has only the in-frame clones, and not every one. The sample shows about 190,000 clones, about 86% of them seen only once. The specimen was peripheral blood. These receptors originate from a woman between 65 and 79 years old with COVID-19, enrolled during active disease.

The CDR3 protein is CASSIAGGGSSNQPQHF. DNA for the CDR3: TGTGCCAGTAGTATAGCGGGTGGTGGGAGCAGCAATCAGCCCCAGCATTTT. This chain joins TRBV19 and TRBJ1-5; D is undetermined. CDR1 and CDR2 (germline): LNHDA, SQIVND (reference sequence). Trimming pared 1 base from V and 1 base from J, leaving 14 bases between. The CDR3 runs 17 residues.

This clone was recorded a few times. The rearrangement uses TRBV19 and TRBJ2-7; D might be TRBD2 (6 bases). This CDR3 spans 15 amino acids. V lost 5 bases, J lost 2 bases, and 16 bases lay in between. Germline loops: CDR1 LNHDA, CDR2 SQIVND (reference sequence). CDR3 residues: CASSPGSGITYEQYF. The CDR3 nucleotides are TGTGCCAGTAGTCCAGGTAGCGGAATAACCTACGAGCAGTACTTC.

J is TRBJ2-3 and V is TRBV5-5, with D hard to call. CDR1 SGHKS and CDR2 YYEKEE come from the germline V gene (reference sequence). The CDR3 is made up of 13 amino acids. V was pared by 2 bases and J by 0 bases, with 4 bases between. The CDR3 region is CASSLQSTDTQYF. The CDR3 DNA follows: TGTGCCAGCAGCTTACAGAGCACAGATACGCAGTATTTT.

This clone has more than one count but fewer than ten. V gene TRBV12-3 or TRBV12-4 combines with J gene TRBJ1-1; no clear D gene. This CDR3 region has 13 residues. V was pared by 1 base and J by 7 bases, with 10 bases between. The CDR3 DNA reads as TGTGCCAGCAGTTTAGATTGGCAGATTGAAGCTTTCTTT. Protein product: CASSLDWQIEAFF.

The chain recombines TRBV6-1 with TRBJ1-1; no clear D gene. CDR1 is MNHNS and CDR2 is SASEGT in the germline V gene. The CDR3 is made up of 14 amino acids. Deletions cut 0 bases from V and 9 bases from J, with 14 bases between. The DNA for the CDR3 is TGTGCCAGCAGTGAAGCCTTTTCGAACATTAAAGCTTTCTTT. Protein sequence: CASSEAFSNIKAFF.

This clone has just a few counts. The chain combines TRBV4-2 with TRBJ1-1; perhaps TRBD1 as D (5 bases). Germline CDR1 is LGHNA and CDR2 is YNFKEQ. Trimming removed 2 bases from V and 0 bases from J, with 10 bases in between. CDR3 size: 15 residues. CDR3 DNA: TGTGCCAGCAGCCAAACCAGGGCTTTGAACACTGAAGCTTTCTTT. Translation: CASSQTRALNTEAFF.

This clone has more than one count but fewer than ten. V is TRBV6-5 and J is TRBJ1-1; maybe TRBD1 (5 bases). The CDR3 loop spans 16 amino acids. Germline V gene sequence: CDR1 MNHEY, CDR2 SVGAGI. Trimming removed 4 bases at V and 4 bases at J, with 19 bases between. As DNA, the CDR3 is TGTGCCAGCAGTTCCTCCTCCATAAGGGGCGTCACTGAAGCTTTCTTT. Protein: CASSSSSIRGVTEAFF.

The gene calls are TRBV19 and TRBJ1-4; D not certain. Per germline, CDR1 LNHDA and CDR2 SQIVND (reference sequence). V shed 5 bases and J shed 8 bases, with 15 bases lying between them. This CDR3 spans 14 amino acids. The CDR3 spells CASSHRDREEKLFF. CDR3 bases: TGTGCCAGTAGTCACCGGGATAGAGAGGAAAAACTGTTTTTT.

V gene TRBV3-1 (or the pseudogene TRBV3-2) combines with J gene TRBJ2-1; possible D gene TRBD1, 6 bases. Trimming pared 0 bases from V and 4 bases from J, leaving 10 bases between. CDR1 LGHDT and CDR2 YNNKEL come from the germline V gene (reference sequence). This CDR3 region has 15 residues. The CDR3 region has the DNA TGTGCCAGCAGCCAAGACTGGGGGCGATACAATGAGCAGTTCTTC. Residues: CASSQDWGRYNEQFF.

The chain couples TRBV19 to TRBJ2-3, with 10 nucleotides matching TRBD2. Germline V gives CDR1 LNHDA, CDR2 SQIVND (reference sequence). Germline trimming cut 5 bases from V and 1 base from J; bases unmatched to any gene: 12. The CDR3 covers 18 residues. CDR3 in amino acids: CASSAVGPGTSGTDTQYF. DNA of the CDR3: TGTGCCAGTAGTGCGGTGGGCCCCGGGACTAGCGGCACAGATACGCAGTATTTT.

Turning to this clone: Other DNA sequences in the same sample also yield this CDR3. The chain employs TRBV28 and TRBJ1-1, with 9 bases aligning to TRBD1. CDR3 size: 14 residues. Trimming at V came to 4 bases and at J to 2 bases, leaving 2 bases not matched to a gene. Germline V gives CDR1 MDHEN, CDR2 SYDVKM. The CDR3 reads CASSSGQGNTEAFF. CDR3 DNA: TGTGCCAGCAGTTCGGGACAGGGCAACACTGAAGCTTTCTTT.

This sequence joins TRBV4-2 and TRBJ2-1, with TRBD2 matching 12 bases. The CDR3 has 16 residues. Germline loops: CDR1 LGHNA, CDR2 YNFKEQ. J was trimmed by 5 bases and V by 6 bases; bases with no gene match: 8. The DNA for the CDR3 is TGTGCCAGCAGTTCGACTAGCGGGAGCCCCGACAATGAGCAGTTCTTC. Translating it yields CASSSTSGSPDNEQFF.

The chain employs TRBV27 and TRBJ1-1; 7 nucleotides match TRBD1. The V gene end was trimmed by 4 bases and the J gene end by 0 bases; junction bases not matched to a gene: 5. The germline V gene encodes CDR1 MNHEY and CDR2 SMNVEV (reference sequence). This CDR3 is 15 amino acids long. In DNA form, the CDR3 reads TGTGCCAGCAGTTCCCTTGGGACAGTGAACACTGAAGCTTTCTTT. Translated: CASSSLGTVNTEAFF.

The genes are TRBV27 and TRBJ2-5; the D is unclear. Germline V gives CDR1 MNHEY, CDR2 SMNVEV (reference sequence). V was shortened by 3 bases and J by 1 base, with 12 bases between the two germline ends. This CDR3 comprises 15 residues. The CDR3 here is CASSFSPLVQETQYF. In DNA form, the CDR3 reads TGTGCCAGCAGTTTTAGCCCCCTAGTCCAAGAGACCCAGTACTTC.

In nucleotides, the CDR3 is TGTGCCAAAAAAGCGGGGCTCGGGGCCAACGTCCTGACTTTC. Its protein is CAKKAGLGANVLTF. This chain connects TRBV6-5 to TRBJ2-6; 7 bases fit TRBD2. Trimming cost V 10 bases and J 4 bases; bases outside gene matches: 7. CDR1 and CDR2 (germline): MNHEY, SVGAGI. This CDR3 comprises 14 residues.

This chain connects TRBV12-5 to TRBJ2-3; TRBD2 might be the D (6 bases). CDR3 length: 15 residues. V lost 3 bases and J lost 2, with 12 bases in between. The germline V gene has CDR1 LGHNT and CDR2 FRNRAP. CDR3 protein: CASGFGASDTDTQYF. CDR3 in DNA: TGTGCTAGTGGTTTTGGGGCTAGCGACACAGATACGCAGTATTTT.

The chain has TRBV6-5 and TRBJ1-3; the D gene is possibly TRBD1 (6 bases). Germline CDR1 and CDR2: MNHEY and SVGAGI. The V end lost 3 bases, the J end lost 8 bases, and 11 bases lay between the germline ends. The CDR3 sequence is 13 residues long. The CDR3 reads CASSYRTEDTIYF. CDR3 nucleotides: TGTGCCAGCAGTTATCGGACAGAAGACACCATATATTTT.

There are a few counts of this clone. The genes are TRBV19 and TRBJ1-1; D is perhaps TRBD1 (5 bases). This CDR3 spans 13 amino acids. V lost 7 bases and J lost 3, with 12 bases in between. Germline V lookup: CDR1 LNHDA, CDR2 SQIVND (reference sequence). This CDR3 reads CASIGRVDTEAFF. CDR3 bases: TGTGCCAGTATCGGCAGGGTGGACACTGAAGCTTTCTTT.

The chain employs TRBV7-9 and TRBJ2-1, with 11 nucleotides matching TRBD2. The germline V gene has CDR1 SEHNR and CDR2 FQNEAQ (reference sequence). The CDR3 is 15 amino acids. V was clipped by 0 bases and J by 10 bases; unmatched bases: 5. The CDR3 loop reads CASSLAPTSGKEQFF. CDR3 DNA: TGTGCCAGCAGCTTAGCGCCGACTAGCGGGAAGGAGCAGTTCTTC.

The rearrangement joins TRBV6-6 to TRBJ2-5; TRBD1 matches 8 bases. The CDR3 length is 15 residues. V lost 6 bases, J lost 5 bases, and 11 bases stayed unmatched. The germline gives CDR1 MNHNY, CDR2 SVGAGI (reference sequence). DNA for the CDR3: TGTGCCAGCAGCCGGGGCCAACAGGGGGTGGAGACCCAGTACTTC. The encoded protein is CASSRGQQGVETQYF.

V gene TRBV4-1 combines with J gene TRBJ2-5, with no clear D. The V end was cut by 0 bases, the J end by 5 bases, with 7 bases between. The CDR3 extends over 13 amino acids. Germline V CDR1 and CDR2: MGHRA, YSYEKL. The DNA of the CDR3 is TGCGCCAGCAGCCAAGACCCCTTCGAGACCCAGTACTTC. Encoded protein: CASSQDPFETQYF.

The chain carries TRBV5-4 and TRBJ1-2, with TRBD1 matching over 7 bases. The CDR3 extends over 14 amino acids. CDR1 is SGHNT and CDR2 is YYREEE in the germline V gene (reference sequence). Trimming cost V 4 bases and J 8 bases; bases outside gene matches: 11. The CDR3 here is CASSHMTGFGGYTF. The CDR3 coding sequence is TGTGCCAGCAGCCATATGACAGGGTTCGGGGGCTACACCTTC.

DNA for the CDR3: TGTGCCAGCAGCGGGGGACAGGGTAGCAATCAGCCCCAGCATTTT. Its translation is CASSGGQGSNQPQHF. The chain links TRBV9 to TRBJ1-5; the match to TRBD1 covers 9 bases. V gave up 3 bases and J gave up 0 bases; unmatched junction bases: 1. This CDR3 is 15 amino acids long. CDR1 and CDR2 from the germline V gene are SGDLS and YYNGEE.

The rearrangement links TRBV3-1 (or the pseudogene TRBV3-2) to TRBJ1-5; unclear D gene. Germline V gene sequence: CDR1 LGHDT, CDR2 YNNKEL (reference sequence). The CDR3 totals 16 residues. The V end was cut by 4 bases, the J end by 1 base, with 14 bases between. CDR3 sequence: CASSLSGGLSNQPQHF. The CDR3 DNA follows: TGTGCCAGCAGCCTTTCAGGAGGGTTGAGCAATCAGCCCCAGCATTTT.

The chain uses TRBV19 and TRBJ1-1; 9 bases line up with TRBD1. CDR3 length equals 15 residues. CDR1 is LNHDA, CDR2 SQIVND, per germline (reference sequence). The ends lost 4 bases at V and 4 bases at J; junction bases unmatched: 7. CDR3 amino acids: CASSSIGQGPTEAFF. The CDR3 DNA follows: TGTGCCAGTAGTAGTATTGGACAGGGGCCCACTGAAGCTTTCTTT.